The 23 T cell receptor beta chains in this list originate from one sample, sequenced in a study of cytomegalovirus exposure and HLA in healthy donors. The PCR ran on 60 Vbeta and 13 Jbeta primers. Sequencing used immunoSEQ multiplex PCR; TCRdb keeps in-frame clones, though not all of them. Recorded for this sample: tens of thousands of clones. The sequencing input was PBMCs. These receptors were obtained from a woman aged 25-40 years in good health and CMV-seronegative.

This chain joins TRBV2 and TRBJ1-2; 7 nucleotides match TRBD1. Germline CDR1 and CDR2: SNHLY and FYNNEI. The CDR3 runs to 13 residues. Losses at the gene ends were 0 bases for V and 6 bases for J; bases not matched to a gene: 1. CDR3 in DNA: TGTGCCAGCAGTGAAGCAGGACAGGATGGCTACACCTTC. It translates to CASSEAGQDGYTF.

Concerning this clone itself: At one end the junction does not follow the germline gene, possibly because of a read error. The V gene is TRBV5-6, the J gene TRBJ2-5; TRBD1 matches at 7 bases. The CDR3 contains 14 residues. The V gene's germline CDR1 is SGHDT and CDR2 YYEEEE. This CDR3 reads CASSRPGQLENQYF. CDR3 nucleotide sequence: TGTGCCAGCAGCCGTCCGGGACAGCTAGAGAACCAGTACTTC.

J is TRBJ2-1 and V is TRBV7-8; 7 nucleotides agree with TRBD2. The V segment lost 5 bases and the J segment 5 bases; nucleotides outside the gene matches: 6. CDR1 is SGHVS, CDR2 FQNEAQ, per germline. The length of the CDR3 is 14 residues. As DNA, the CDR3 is TGTGCCAGCAGCCCCCGCGGGGGAAACAATGAGCAGTTCTTC. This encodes CASSPRGGNNEQFF.

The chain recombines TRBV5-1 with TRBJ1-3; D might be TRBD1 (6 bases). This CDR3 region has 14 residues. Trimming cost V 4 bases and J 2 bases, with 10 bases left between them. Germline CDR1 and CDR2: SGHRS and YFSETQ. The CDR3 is CASSQTGTGNTIYF. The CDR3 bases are TGCGCCAGCAGCCAGACAGGAACTGGAAACACCATATATTTT.

The CDR3 loop is CASSLVPYVGLEDDTQYF. CDR3 sequence (DNA): TGTGCCAGCAGCTTAGTACCGTATGTGGGACTAGAGGATGATACGCAGTATTTT. The chain couples TRBV7-9 to TRBJ2-3, with 8 bases aligning to TRBD2. V was pared by 1 base and J by 6 bases, with 15 bases of the junction left unmatched. The germline CDR1 and CDR2 sequences are SEHNR and FQNEAQ (reference sequence). This CDR3 is built from 18 residues.

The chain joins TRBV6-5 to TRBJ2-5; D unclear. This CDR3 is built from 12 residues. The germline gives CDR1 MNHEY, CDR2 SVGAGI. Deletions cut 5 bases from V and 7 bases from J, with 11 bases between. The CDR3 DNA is TGTGCCAGCAGTCGCCCCTTCGGGACCCAGTACTTC. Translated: CASSRPFGTQYF.

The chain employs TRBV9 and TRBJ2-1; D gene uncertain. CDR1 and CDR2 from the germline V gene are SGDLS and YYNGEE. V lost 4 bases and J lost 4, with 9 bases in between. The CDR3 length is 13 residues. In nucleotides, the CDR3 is TGTGCCAGCAGCCTGAGCCCTTACAATGAGCAGTTCTTC. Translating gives CASSLSPYNEQFF.

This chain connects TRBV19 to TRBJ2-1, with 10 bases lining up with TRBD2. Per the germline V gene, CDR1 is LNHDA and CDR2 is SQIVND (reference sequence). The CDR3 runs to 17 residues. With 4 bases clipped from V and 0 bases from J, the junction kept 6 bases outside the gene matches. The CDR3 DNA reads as TGTGCCAGTAGTACCTCTAGCGGGAGCCGCTCCTACAATGAGCAGTTCTTC. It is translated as CASSTSSGSRSYNEQFF. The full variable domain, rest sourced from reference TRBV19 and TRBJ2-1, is DGGITQSPKYLFRKEGQNVTLSCEQNLNHDAMYWYRQDPGQGLRLIYYSQIVNDFQKGDIAEGYSVSREKKESFPLTVTSAQKNPTAFYLCASSTSSGSRSYNEQFFGPGTRLTVL.

In nucleotides, the CDR3 is TGTGCCAGCAGGGAGCGGCTAGAAGATACGCAGTATTTT. Translation: CASRERLEDTQYF. The chain has TRBV6-1 and TRBJ2-3; the D gene is possibly TRBD2 (5 bases). V gave up 6 bases and J gave up 5 bases, with 12 bases separating them. The CDR3 is made up of 13 amino acids. Germline V gene sequence: CDR1 MNHNS, CDR2 SASEGT.

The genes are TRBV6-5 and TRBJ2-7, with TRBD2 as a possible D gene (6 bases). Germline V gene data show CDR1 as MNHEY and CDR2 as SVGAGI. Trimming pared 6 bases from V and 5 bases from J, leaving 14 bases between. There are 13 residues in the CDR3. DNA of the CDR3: TGTGCCAGCAGGGGGGGACGAGGGCACGAGCAGTACTTC. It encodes CASRGGRGHEQYF.

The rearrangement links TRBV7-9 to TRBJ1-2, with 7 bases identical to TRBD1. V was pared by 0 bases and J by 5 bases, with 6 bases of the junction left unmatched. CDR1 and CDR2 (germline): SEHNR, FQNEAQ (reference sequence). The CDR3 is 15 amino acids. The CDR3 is CASSLASGGRYGYTF. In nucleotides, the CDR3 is TGTGCCAGCAGCTTAGCCTCAGGGGGACGGTATGGCTACACCTTC.

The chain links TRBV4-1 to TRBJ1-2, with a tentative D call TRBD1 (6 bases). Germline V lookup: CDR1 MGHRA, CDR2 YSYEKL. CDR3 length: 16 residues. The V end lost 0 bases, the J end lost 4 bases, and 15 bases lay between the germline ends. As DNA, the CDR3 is TGCGCCAGCAGCCAAGATCGGCAGGGGTACCTCTATGGCTACACCTTC. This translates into CASSQDRQGYLYGYTF.

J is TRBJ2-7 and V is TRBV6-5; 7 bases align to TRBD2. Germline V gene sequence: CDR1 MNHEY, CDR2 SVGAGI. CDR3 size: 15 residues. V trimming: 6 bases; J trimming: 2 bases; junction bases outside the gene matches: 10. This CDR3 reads CASRPAGLSAYEQYF. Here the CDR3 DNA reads TGTGCCAGCAGACCAGCGGGACTTAGCGCCTACGAGCAGTACTTC.

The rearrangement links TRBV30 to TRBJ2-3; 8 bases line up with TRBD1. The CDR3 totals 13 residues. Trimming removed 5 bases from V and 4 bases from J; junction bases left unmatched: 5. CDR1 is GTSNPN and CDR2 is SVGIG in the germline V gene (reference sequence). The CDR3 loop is CAWADRVADTQYF. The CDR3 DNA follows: TGTGCCTGGGCGGACAGGGTCGCAGATACGCAGTATTTT.

CDR3 in DNA: TGTGCCAGCAGTCCCGGGACAGAGGCCTACGAGCAGTACTTC. Encoded protein: CASSPGTEAYEQYF. This sequence joins TRBV27 and TRBJ2-7, with TRBD1 matching over 7 bases. Trimming at V came to 5 bases and at J to 2 bases, leaving 6 bases not matched to a gene. The CDR3 sequence is 14 residues long. In germline, CDR1 is MNHEY, CDR2 SMNVEV (reference sequence).

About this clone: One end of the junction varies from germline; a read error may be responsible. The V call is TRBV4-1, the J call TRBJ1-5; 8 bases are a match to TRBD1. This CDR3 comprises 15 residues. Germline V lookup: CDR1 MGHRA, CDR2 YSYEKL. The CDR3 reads CASSPGQGENQHQHF. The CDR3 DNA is TGCGCCAGCAGCCCCGGACAGGGTGAGAATCAGCACCAGCATTTT.

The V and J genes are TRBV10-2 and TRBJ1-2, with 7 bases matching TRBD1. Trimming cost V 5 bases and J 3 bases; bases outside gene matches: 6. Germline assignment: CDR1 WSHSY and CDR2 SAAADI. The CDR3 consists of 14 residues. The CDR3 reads CASSPGGQDYGYTF. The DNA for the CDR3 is TGCGCCAGCAGTCCAGGGGGGCAGGACTATGGCTACACCTTC.

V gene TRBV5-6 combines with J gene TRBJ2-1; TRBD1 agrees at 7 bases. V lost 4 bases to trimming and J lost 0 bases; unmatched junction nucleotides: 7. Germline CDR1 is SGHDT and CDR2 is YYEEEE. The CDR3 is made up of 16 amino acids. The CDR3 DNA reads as TGTGCCAGCAGCCTTGATGGGACAGACTCCTACAATGAGCAGTTCTTC. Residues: CASSLDGTDSYNEQFF.

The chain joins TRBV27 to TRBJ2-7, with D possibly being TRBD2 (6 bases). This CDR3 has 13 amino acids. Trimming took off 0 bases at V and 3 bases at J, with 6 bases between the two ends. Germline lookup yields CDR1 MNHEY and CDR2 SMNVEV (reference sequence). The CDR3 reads CASSLSRDYEQYF. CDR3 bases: TGTGCCAGCAGTTTATCGCGGGACTACGAGCAGTACTTC.

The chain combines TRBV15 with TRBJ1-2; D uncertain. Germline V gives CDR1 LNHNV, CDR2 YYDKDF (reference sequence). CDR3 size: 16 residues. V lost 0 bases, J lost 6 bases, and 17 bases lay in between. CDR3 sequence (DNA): TGTGCCACCAGCAGAGATCGGGGTGGGGATCCTCATGGCTACACCTTC. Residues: CATSRDRGGDPHGYTF.

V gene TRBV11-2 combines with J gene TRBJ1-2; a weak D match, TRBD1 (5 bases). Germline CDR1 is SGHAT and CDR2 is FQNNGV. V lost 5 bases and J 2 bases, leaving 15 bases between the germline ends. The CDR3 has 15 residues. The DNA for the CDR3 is TGTGCCAGCAGCACAGGCAGAACAGCGAACTATGGCTACACCTTC. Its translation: CASSTGRTANYGYTF.

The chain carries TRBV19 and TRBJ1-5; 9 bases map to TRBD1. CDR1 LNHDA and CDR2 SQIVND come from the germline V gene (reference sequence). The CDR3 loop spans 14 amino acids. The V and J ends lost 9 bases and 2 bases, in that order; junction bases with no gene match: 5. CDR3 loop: CASKGQGGNQPQHF. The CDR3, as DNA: TGTGCCAGCAAGGGACAGGGAGGCAATCAGCCCCAGCATTTT.

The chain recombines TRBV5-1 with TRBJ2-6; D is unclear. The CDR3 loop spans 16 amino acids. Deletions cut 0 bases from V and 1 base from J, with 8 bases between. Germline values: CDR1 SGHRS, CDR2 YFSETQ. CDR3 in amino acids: CASSLAAGSGANVLTF. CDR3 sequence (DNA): TGCGCCAGCAGCTTGGCGGCAGGATCTGGGGCCAACGTCCTGACTTTC.